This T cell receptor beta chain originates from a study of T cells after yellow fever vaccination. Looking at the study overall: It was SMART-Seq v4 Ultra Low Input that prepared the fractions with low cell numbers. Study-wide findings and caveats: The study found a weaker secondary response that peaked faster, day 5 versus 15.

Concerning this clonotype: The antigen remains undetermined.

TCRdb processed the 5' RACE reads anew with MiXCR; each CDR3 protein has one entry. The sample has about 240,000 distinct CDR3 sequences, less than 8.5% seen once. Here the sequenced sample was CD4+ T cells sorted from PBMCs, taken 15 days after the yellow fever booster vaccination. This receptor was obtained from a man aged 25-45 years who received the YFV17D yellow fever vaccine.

The CDR3 region is CAWTLGDSTQYF. The CDR3 bases are TGTGCCTGGACCCTAGGGGACTCTACGCAGTATTTT. This chain links TRBV30 with TRBJ2-3, with a weak D call TRBD2 (6 bases). Germline V gene sequence: CDR1 GTSNPN, CDR2 SVGIG (reference sequence). This CDR3 spans 12 amino acids. The V and J ends lost 4 bases and 8 bases respectively, with 13 bases between them.